These 14 T cell receptor beta chains were all obtained from the same sample, sequenced in a study of blood T cell repertoires in COVID-19. Clones were read by immunoSEQ multiplex PCR, and TCRdb kept only the in-frame ones, dropping some. The sample comprises 95,000 to 150,000 clones, 75% to 85% of which are singletons, and under 4.5% rests with the top ten. The sequencing sample was made of peripheral blood. The receptors were sampled from a woman aged 45-65 years with acute or convalescent COVID-19.

The rearrangement joins TRBV6-6 to TRBJ2-7, with TRBD1 identical over 8 bases. This CDR3 is built from 14 residues. V dropped 8 bases and J dropped 4; count of bases not matched to a gene: 10. Germline V CDR1 and CDR2: MNHNY, SVGAGI (reference sequence). The DNA of the CDR3 is TGTGCCAGCCTAAAGACAGGGGTTTGGTACGAGCAGTACTTC. This codes for CASLKTGVWYEQYF.

This clone was detected only a few times. The chain employs TRBV24-1 and TRBJ1-2; D not certain. Trimming cost V 3 bases and J 8 bases, with 15 bases left between them. Germline V gene lookup returns CDR1 KGHDR and CDR2 SFDVKD. This CDR3 has 14 amino acids. DNA of the CDR3: TGTGCCACCAGTGATCTAGATCGGGAGGGAGGCTACACCTTC. Its protein product is CATSDLDREGGYTF.

In its sample, this clone was seen many times. The rearrangement joins TRBV4-2 to TRBJ2-3, with TRBD2 matching over 9 bases. CDR3 length: 17 residues. Trimming took 0 bases from V and 7 from J; bases not matched to a gene: 11. Germline V CDR1 and CDR2: LGHNA, YNFKEQ. DNA for the CDR3: TGTGCCAGCAGCCAAGATGTGCTAGCGGGGCCGGGGAATACGCAGTATTTT. Translating gives CASSQDVLAGPGNTQYF.

The rearrangement links TRBV29-1 to TRBJ2-7; 9 bases agree with TRBD2. Trimming took 0 bases from V and 4 from J; bases not matched to a gene: 10. The CDR3 has 16 residues. CDR1 is SQVTM and CDR2 is ANQGSEA in the germline V gene. DNA of the CDR3: TGCAGCGTTGAAGATCGCCTCGCGGGGGGGCGGTACGAGCAGTACTTC. This encodes CSVEDRLAGGRYEQYF.

This chain uses TRBV7-9 with TRBJ2-3; the D is unclear. Per germline, CDR1 SEHNR and CDR2 FQNEAQ (reference sequence). Between the trimmed V and J ends, which lost 7 bases and 2 bases, there was a span of 13 bases. This CDR3 region has 14 residues. The CDR3: CASKPELSTDTQYF. The DNA of the CDR3 is TGTGCCAGCAAACCCGAGCTCTCCACAGATACGCAGTATTTT.

This clone occurred a few times. The V call is TRBV19, the J call TRBJ1-5; D not certain. Germline loops: CDR1 LNHDA, CDR2 SQIVND (reference sequence). The CDR3 has 13 amino acids. V was shortened by 5 bases and J by 5 bases, with 10 bases between the two germline ends. CDR3: CASSVGSYQPQHF. In nucleotides, the CDR3 is TGTGCCAGTAGTGTCGGGAGTTATCAGCCCCAGCATTTT.

In this sample, this clone turned up once. V gene TRBV7-9 combines with J gene TRBJ1-1; the match to TRBD1 covers 7 bases. CDR3 length equals 13 residues. Germline V gene sequence: CDR1 SEHNR, CDR2 FQNEAQ (reference sequence). The ends lost 5 bases at V and 9 bases at J; junction bases unmatched: 9. CDR3 region: CASSPRDSPKAFF. CDR3 bases: TGTGCCAGCAGCCCCCGGGACAGCCCAAAAGCTTTCTTT.

V usage is TRBV19 and J usage is TRBJ2-5, with D perhaps TRBD1 (6 bases). V lost 6 bases to trimming and J lost 4 bases, with 6 bases between them. The germline gives CDR1 LNHDA, CDR2 SQIVND (reference sequence). The CDR3 is 11 residues long. CDR3 loop: CASRGGETQYF. The CDR3 DNA reads TGTGCCAGTAGAGGGGGAGAGACCCAGTACTTC.

This chain connects TRBV19 to TRBJ1-2; 7 bases map to TRBD1. Germline trimming cut 7 bases from V and 4 bases from J; bases unmatched to any gene: 6. This CDR3 is built from 13 residues. Germline V lookup: CDR1 LNHDA, CDR2 SQIVND (reference sequence). In DNA, the CDR3 is TGTGCCAGTAACGACTGGGACAGCTATGGCTACACCTTC. Protein: CASNDWDSYGYTF.

The V gene is TRBV5-4, the J gene TRBJ2-5, with D perhaps TRBD2 (6 bases). V shed 0 bases and J shed 5 bases, with 11 bases lying between them. This CDR3 has 14 residues. Germline V CDR1 and CDR2: SGHNT, YYREEE (reference sequence). In DNA form, the CDR3 reads TGTGCCAGCAGCTTGGGTTATAGCGGCGAGACCCAGTACTTC. This codes for CASSLGYSGETQYF. Drawing the rest from reference TRBV5-4 and TRBJ2-5, the complete variable domain is ETGVTQSPTHLIKTRGQQVTLRCSSQSGHNTVSWYQQALGQGPQFIFQYYREEENGRGNFPPRFSGLQFPNYSSELNVNALELDDSALYLCASSLGYSGETQYFGPGTRLLVL.

This clone appeared a single time. This chain uses TRBV19 with TRBJ2-2, with 9 bases aligning to TRBD1. The ends lost 3 bases at V and 7 bases at J; junction bases unmatched: 9. Germline V gene sequence: CDR1 LNHDA, CDR2 SQIVND (reference sequence). The CDR3 has 16 residues. CDR3 protein: CASSISTGGEDGELFF. In DNA form, the CDR3 reads TGTGCCAGTAGTATCTCCACAGGGGGCGAAGACGGGGAGCTGTTTTTT.

The CDR3 reads CASSRDREAGNTIYF. CDR3 DNA sequence: TGTGCCAGCAGCCGTGACAGGGAGGCTGGAAACACCATATATTTT. The V call is TRBV5-4, the J call TRBJ1-3; 7 bases fit TRBD1. This CDR3 comprises 15 residues. The J segment lost 2 bases and the V segment lost 4 bases, leaving 6 bases of the junction unmatched. CDR1 and CDR2 from the germline V gene are SGHNT and YYREEE (reference sequence). Full variable domain (outside the CDR3, taken from reference TRBV5-4 and TRBJ1-3): ETGVTQSPTHLIKTRGQQVTLRCSSQSGHNTVSWYQQALGQGPQFIFQYYREEENGRGNFPPRFSGLQFPNYSSELNVNALELDDSALYLCASSRDREAGNTIYFGEGSWLTVV.

The chain uses TRBV27 and TRBJ1-1; D perhaps matches TRBD1 (5 bases). The CDR3 has 13 residues. Trimming removed 3 bases at V and 5 bases at J, with 10 bases between. Germline V gene sequence: CDR1 MNHEY, CDR2 SMNVEV (reference sequence). CDR3 nucleotide sequence: TGTGCCAGCAGTTTGGGCAGGGCTACTGAAGCTTTCTTT. Encoded protein: CASSLGRATEAFF.

The CDR3: CASRTGDYGYTF. Here the CDR3 DNA reads TGTGCCAGCAGGACAGGAGACTATGGCTACACCTTC. The J gene is TRBJ1-2, the V gene TRBV2, with a possible D match to TRBD1 (6 bases). Germline V gene data show CDR1 as SNHLY and CDR2 as FYNNEI. With 6 bases removed from V and 3 bases from J, the gap between germline ends came to 8 bases. The CDR3 extends over 12 amino acids.